The T cell receptor beta chain described here comes from a study of T cells in Graves' hyperthyroidism and ophthalmopathy. There were TCR beta CDR3 regions amplified from RNA transcripts. A set of HTBI primers served as the primers for a first-round RT-PCR of the TCR CDR3. TCRdb reprocessed the multiplex PCR reads with MiXCR, giving one entry per CDR3 protein. The sample gives some 770,000 distinct CDR3 sequences, about 16% of which show up once; approximately 8.4% is in the top ten. Trimming stripped 0 bases from V and 0 bases from J, with 8 bases between. This CDR3 comprises 14 residues. Germline values: CDR1 DFQATT, CDR2 SNEGSKA (reference sequence). Graves' hyperthyroidism was deemed stable given no ophthalmopathy progression within 18 months. Patients between 18 and 65 years old had hyperthyroidism, newly diagnosed and lasting under 2 months.

The sequence was collected from a man younger than 35 with Graves' hyperthyroidism. The gene calls are TRBV20-1 and TRBJ2-5; possible D gene TRBD1, 6 bases. Source material: blood. CDR3 in amino acids: CSAREDSHQETQYF. CDR3 coding DNA: TGCAGTGCTAGAGAGGACAGCCACCAAGAGACCCAGTACTTC.